Following are 30 T cell receptor beta chains from one sample sequenced in a study of human T cells and chemical hapten exposure. Time point here: pre-sensitization, week 0. The treatment: therapeutic diphenylcyclopropenone sensitization with weekly scalp DPC. TCRdb reanalysed the RACE reads using MiXCR and keeps one entry per CDR3 protein. Among around 300,000 distinct CDR3 sequences listed, around 5% were seen once. The sequenced sample was whole blood, obtained in connection with sensitization to the hapten diphenylcyclopropenone (DPC). The receptors derive from a woman under 30 with alopecia areata. Some clones in this sample may be carry-over from other donors' samples.

This clonotype has at least ten counts. The chain couples TRBV29-1 to TRBJ2-6, with D perhaps matching TRBD1 or TRBD2 (5 bases each). Germline lookup yields CDR1 SQVTM and CDR2 ANQGSEA. With 5 bases removed from V and 0 bases from J, the gap between germline ends came to 8 bases. This CDR3 has 14 amino acids. The CDR3 DNA reads TGCAGCGTTTCCGGGGCCTCTGGGGCCAACGTCCTGACTTTC. Its protein is CSVSGASGANVLTF.

This clonotype was observed a few times. The V call is TRBV7-9, the J call TRBJ1-4; 8 nucleotides align to TRBD1. Trimming removed 4 bases from V and 1 base from J; junction bases left unmatched: 2. This CDR3 region has 15 residues. Germline loops: CDR1 SEHNR, CDR2 FQNEAQ (reference sequence). As DNA, the CDR3 is TGTGCCAGCAGCTCCGGGACAGGAACTAATGAAAAACTGTTTTTT. It specifies CASSSGTGTNEKLFF.

This clonotype was detected ten times or more. V is TRBV7-2 and J is TRBJ1-5; D unclear. Per the germline V gene, CDR1 is SGHTA and CDR2 is FQGNSA. This CDR3 has 13 residues. The V and J ends lost 1 base and 7 bases respectively, with 8 bases between them. The CDR3 sequence is CASSLEGWQPQHF. The CDR3 bases are TGTGCCAGCAGCTTAGAAGGGTGGCAGCCCCAGCATTTT.

There are a few counts of this clonotype. This chain connects TRBV7-9 to TRBJ1-4; the D gene is possibly TRBD1 (5 bases). V lost 5 bases to trimming and J lost 0 bases, with 25 bases between them. The CDR3 runs 20 residues. Germline CDR1 reads SEHNR; CDR2 reads FQNEAQ (reference sequence). The CDR3 nucleotides read TGTGCCAGCAGCAGCCGACTGAAACAGGACACCACTGCAACTAATGAAAAACTGTTTTTT. Its protein is CASSSRLKQDTTATNEKLFF.

This clonotype appeared many times. V gene TRBV14 combines with J gene TRBJ2-3, with 7 bases aligning to TRBD1. The CDR3 has 16 amino acids. The germline gives CDR1 SGHDN, CDR2 FVKESK. V gave up 0 bases and J gave up 2 bases; unmatched junction bases: 5. The CDR3 sequence: CASSQETGRITDTQYF. In nucleotides, the CDR3 is TGTGCCAGCAGCCAAGAGACAGGGAGAATCACAGATACGCAGTATTTT.

This clonotype has more than one count but fewer than ten. This chain connects TRBV7-9 to TRBJ1-3; D uncertain. V lost 1 base, J lost 0 bases, and 7 bases lay in between. Germline CDR1 is SEHNR and CDR2 is FQNEAQ (reference sequence). This CDR3 has 15 residues. CDR3 protein: CASSLGWDSGNTIYF. The DNA for the CDR3 is TGTGCCAGCAGCTTAGGATGGGACTCTGGAAACACCATATATTTT.

There are a few counts of this clonotype. J is TRBJ2-7 and V is TRBV10-3, with D perhaps matching TRBD2 (6 bases). CDR1 is ENHRY and CDR2 is SYGVKD in the germline V gene. The CDR3 is 13 residues long. V was cut by 7 bases and J by 1 base, with 11 bases left in between. The chain's CDR3 is CAITRGLSYEQYF. CDR3 coding DNA: TGTGCCATCACTCGCGGACTATCCTACGAGCAGTACTTC.

The table lists this clonotype with a few counts. The V gene is TRBV10-3, the J gene TRBJ2-7; a weak D match, TRBD1 (5 bases). CDR1 is ENHRY, CDR2 SYGVKD, per germline. The CDR3 runs 14 residues. The V gene lost 0 bases and the J gene lost 7 bases, with 13 bases spanning the gap. CDR3 protein: CAISESVGRTEQYF. For the CDR3, the DNA is TGTGCCATCAGTGAGTCGGTCGGCCGGACAGAGCAGTACTTC.

This clonotype turned up a few times. This chain connects TRBV3-1 to TRBJ2-3; D may be TRBD2 (5 bases). Germline V gene data show CDR1 as LGHDT and CDR2 as YNNKEL (reference sequence). This CDR3 is 15 amino acids long. The V gene lost 0 bases and the J gene lost 1 base, with 8 bases spanning the gap. The CDR3 DNA follows: TGTGCCAGCAGCCAAGATGTGGGAGGCACAGATACGCAGTATTTT. Translating it yields CASSQDVGGTDTQYF.

This clonotype has ten or more counts. This sequence joins TRBV14 and TRBJ1-2; D perhaps matches TRBD1 (5 bases). Germline CDR1 SGHDN, CDR2 FVKESK. Trimming cost V 0 bases and J 1 base, with 12 bases left between them. The CDR3 length is 16 residues. The CDR3 spells CASSQEGEIFNYGYTF. CDR3 nucleotides: TGTGCCAGCAGCCAAGAGGGGGAGATCTTTAACTATGGCTACACCTTC. Filled out from reference TRBV14 and TRBJ1-2, the complete variable domain reads EAGVTQFPSHSVIEKGQTVTLRCDPISGHDNLYWYRRVMGKEIKFLLHFVKESKQDESGMPNNRFLAERTGGTYSTLKVQPAELEDSGVYFCASSQEGEIFNYGYTFGSGTRLTVV.

This clonotype has more than one count but fewer than ten. The rearrangement uses TRBV12-3 or TRBV12-4 and TRBJ2-7, with TRBD2 matching 8 bases. Trimming removed 6 bases from V and 3 bases from J; junction bases left unmatched: 10. The CDR3 is 15 amino acids. CDR3 in DNA: TGTGCCAGCAGCCCGGGAGGGAGGGGGAACTACGAGCAGTACTTC. Translated: CASSPGGRGNYEQYF.

With regard to this clonotype: One end of the junction is discordant with germline, which a read error may explain. J is TRBJ2-5 and V is TRBV11-2, with D perhaps TRBD1 or TRBD2 (5 bases each). Germline lookup yields CDR1 SGHAT and CDR2 FQNNGV. CDR3 length equals 12 residues. Here the CDR3 reads CASSLDGGEALF. The CDR3 coding sequence is TGTGCCAGCAGCTTAGATGGGGGAGAGGCCCTCTTC.

This clonotype was counted at least ten times. The genes are TRBV9 and TRBJ2-7, with 9 bases matching TRBD1. CDR3 length equals 15 residues. V lost 4 bases, J lost 0 bases, and 5 bases stayed unmatched. Germline V gene data show CDR1 as SGDLS and CDR2 as YYNGEE. As DNA, the CDR3 is TGTGCCAGCAGCTTGGGACAGGGAAGCTCCTACGAGCAGTACTTC. This translates into CASSLGQGSSYEQYF.

This clonotype was found many times. This sequence joins TRBV4-3 and TRBJ1-5; D gene unclear. V dropped 0 bases and J dropped 0 bases, with 9 bases sitting between them. There are 16 residues in the CDR3. Germline V gene data show CDR1 as LGHNA and CDR2 as YSLEER. The chain's CDR3 is CASSQDWTDSNQPQHF. CDR3 DNA sequence: TGCGCCAGCAGCCAAGATTGGACGGATAGCAATCAGCCCCAGCATTTT.

There are a few counts of this clonotype. The chain links TRBV7-2 to TRBJ2-5; 9 bases are a match to TRBD1. The germline CDR1 and CDR2 sequences are SGHTA and FQGNSA. V was clipped by 6 bases and J by 6 bases; unmatched bases: 5. CDR3 length: 13 residues. DNA for the CDR3: TGTGCCAGCAGAGGACAGGGGAGCAAGACCCAGTACTTC. It encodes CASRGQGSKTQYF.

This clonotype came up a few times. The chain couples TRBV20-1 to TRBJ2-1; D may match TRBD1 or TRBD2 (6 bases each). The length of the CDR3 is 11 residues. Germline V gene lookup returns CDR1 DFQATT and CDR2 SNEGSKA (reference sequence). The CDR3 loop is CRGKGGNEQFF. The CDR3 DNA reads TGCAGGGGAAAGGGGGGCAATGAGCAGTTCTTC.

In its sample, this clonotype was seen many times. V is TRBV27 and J is TRBJ2-7, with D uncertain. Per the germline V gene, CDR1 is MNHEY and CDR2 is SMNVEV (reference sequence). The CDR3 has 14 residues. The V end lost 5 bases, the J end lost 5 bases, and 16 bases lay between the germline ends. The CDR3 region has the DNA TGTGCCAGCAGTACTGATAAAGACAAGCACGAGCAGTACTTC. This sequence encodes CASSTDKDKHEQYF.

The chain carries TRBV5-1 and TRBJ2-3; D unclear. CDR1 SGHRS and CDR2 YFSETQ come from the germline V gene. The CDR3 length is 12 residues. V was clipped by 4 bases and J by 10 bases, with 13 bases between them. The CDR3 DNA reads TGCGCCAGCAGCCTCGAGCGTTGTCCGCAGTATTTT. It codes for CASSLERCPQYF.

This clonotype was seen at least ten times. This chain joins TRBV3-1 and TRBJ2-1; 11 bases align to TRBD1. CDR1 is LGHDT and CDR2 is YNNKEL in the germline V gene (reference sequence). The ends lost 4 bases at V and 2 bases at J; junction bases unmatched: 4. The length of the CDR3 is 16 residues. CDR3 sequence reads: CASSPRTGGTYNEQFF. CDR3 DNA: TGTGCCAGCAGCCCTAGGACAGGGGGCACCTACAATGAGCAGTTCTTC.

This clonotype has a count of ten or more. V and J are TRBV6-1 and TRBJ1-6; D gene ambiguous. V was cut by 6 bases and J by 9 bases, with 12 bases left in between. Looked up from germline, CDR1 is MNHNS and CDR2 is SASEGT. The CDR3 contains 13 residues. CDR3 DNA sequence: TGTGCCAGCAGCGAGGGTTGGGGTTCACCCCTCCACTTT. This gives the protein CASSEGWGSPLHF.

The chain uses TRBV5-1 and TRBJ1-1; D may be TRBD1 (6 bases). The V gene's germline CDR1 is SGHRS and CDR2 YFSETQ. Trimming pared 0 bases from V and 1 base from J, leaving 10 bases between. This CDR3 spans 15 amino acids. CDR3 sequence (DNA): TGCGCCAGCAGCTTGGGGGACACCTCGAACACTGAAGCTTTCTTT. It translates to CASSLGDTSNTEAFF. The complete variable domain, with remaining parts taken from reference TRBV5-1 and TRBJ1-1, reads KAGVTQTPRYLIKTRGQQVTLSCSPISGHRSVSWYQQTPGQGLQFLFEYFSETQRNKGNFPGRFSGRQFSNSRSEMNVSTLELGDSALYLCASSLGDTSNTEAFFGQGTRLTVV.

The gene calls are TRBV5-6 and TRBJ2-1; no clear D. CDR1 and CDR2 (germline): SGHDT, YYEEEE. Trimming took off 0 bases at V and 3 bases at J, with 7 bases between the two ends. This CDR3 comprises 14 residues. CDR3 protein: CASSLGRNYNEQFF. The CDR3 nucleotides read TGTGCCAGCAGCTTGGGACGGAACTACAATGAGCAGTTCTTC.

This clonotype has ten or more counts. The rearrangement uses TRBV12-3 or TRBV12-4 and TRBJ2-7; D uncertain. Trimming shortened V by 2 bases and J by 3 bases, and 8 bases separated the two germline ends. This CDR3 has 13 amino acids. The chain's CDR3 is CASSLYSYYEQYF. The CDR3 nucleotides read TGTGCCAGCAGTTTATACAGCTACTACGAGCAGTACTTC.

This clonotype has at least ten counts. The rearrangement joins TRBV7-2 to TRBJ2-3; 16 bases fit TRBD2. Germline CDR1 and CDR2: SGHTA and FQGNSA. The CDR3 covers 20 residues. V lost 7 bases and J lost 0; bases outside the gene matches: 13. CDR3 protein: CASTPGLGLAGGQSTDTQYF. The CDR3 nucleotides read TGTGCCAGCACCCCAGGTTTGGGACTAGCGGGGGGGCAGAGCACAGATACGCAGTATTTT. The whole variable domain, remainder taken from reference TRBV7-2 and TRBJ2-3, is GAGVSQSPSNKVTEKGKDVELRCDPISGHTALYWYRQSLGQGLEFLIYFQGNSAPDKSGLPSDRFSAERTGGSVSTLTIQRTQQEDSAVYLCASTPGLGLAGGQSTDTQYFGPGTRLTVL.

This clonotype was detected many times. V usage is TRBV7-2 and J usage is TRBJ2-1; the D gene is possibly TRBD2 (6 bases). Trimming cost V 1 base and J 7 bases, with 17 bases left between them. Per germline, CDR1 SGHTA and CDR2 FQGNSA. CDR3 length: 16 amino acids. This CDR3 reads CASSLVGSPRGNEQFF. The CDR3 bases are TGTGCCAGCAGCTTAGTTGGTAGTCCGCGGGGTAATGAGCAGTTCTTC.

This clonotype has at least ten counts. The chain uses TRBV7-2 and TRBJ1-1; TRBD1 might be the D (6 bases). Deletions cut 5 bases from V and 0 bases from J, with 10 bases between. The CDR3 consists of 14 residues. Germline V lookup: CDR1 SGHTA, CDR2 FQGNSA. Here the CDR3 reads CASSKQGMNTEAFF. The CDR3 nucleotides read TGTGCCAGCAGCAAACAGGGAATGAACACTGAAGCTTTCTTT.

The chain recombines TRBV7-9 with TRBJ2-2; no reliable D call. The germline gives CDR1 SEHNR, CDR2 FQNEAQ (reference sequence). Trimming left V 3 bases short and J 2 bases short, with 16 bases between. The CDR3 covers 17 residues. This chain's CDR3 is CASSFILYRDNTGELFF. The CDR3 region has the DNA TGTGCCAGCAGCTTCATCTTGTACAGAGATAACACCGGGGAGCTGTTTTTT.

This clonotype has ten or more counts. The V gene is TRBV6-5, the J gene TRBJ1-5; D remains ambiguous. This CDR3 contains 12 residues. V was clipped by 5 bases and J by 4 bases, with 6 bases between them. Germline CDR1 MNHEY, CDR2 SVGAGI. The CDR3 here is CASSTNNQPQHF. For the CDR3, the DNA is TGTGCCAGCAGTACCAATAATCAGCCCCAGCATTTT.

The chain recombines TRBV21-1 with TRBJ1-1. TRBV21-1 is a known pseudogene. The CDR3 extends over 15 amino acids. The DNA for the CDR3 is TGTGCCAGCACGGGGTGGGAGGGCTCGAACACTGAAGCTTTCTTT. This encodes CASTGWEGSNTEAFF.

The gene calls are TRBV20-1 and TRBJ1-2, with TRBD1 matching 7 bases. From germline, CDR1 is DFQATT and CDR2 SNEGSKA (reference sequence). The CDR3 is 14 residues long. With V trimmed by 7 bases and J by 0 bases, 8 bases remained unmatched. The DNA for the CDR3 is TGCAGTGGCGCAGGGGGAAGGTCTAACTATGGCTACACCTTC. It encodes CSGAGGRSNYGYTF.